The clone carrying this T cell receptor beta chain was recorded once. The V gene's germline CDR1 is PRHDT and CDR2 FYEKMQ (reference sequence). The CDR3 covers 13 residues. J was trimmed by 6 bases and V by 5 bases; bases with no gene match: 5. The data were taken from a study of blood T cell repertoires in COVID-19. Study overall: Samples taken during acute and convalescent COVID-19 were collected in the United States, Italy and Spain. The analysed material was cDNA or gDNA that came from T cells, B-cell-depleted T cells, or PBMCs.

Adults between roughly 18 and 95 years of age took part from some 25 US areas. Researchers sorted participants into cohorts using their self-reported clinical history. Using immunoSEQ multiplex PCR, the repertoire was profiled, and TCRdb retains in-frame clones only, with some absent. The sample holds a few hundred thousand clones, 80% seen once. The V and J genes are TRBV13 and TRBJ2-3; 7 positions agree with TRBD2. Sequenced: PBMCs or T cells enriched from blood (not recorded which). This clonotype was sampled from a woman between 40 and 50 years old with acute COVID-19. CDR3 protein: CASSPSGVDTQYF. The CDR3 DNA reads TGTGCCAGCAGCCCCAGCGGGGTTGATACGCAGTATTTT.